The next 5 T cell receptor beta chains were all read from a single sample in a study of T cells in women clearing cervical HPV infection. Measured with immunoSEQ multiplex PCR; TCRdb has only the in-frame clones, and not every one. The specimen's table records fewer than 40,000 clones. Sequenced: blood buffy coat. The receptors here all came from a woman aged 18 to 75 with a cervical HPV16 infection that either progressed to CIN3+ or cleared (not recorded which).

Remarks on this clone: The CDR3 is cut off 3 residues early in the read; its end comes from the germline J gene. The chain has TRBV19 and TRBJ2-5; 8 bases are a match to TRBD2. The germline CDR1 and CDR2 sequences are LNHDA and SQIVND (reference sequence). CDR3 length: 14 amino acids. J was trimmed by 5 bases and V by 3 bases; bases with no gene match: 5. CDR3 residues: CASSIGGGMETQYF. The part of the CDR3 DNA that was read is TGTGCCAGTAGTATCGGGGGGGGCATGGAGACC.

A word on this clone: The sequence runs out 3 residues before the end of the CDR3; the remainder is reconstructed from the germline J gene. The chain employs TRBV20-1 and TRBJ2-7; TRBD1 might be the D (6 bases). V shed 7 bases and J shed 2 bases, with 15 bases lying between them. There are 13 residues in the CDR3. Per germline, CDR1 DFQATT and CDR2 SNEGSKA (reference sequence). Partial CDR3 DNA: TGCAGTGTTCGGAGGACAGACGCCTACGAG. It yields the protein CSVRRTDAYE. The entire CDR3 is CSVRRTDAYEQYF.

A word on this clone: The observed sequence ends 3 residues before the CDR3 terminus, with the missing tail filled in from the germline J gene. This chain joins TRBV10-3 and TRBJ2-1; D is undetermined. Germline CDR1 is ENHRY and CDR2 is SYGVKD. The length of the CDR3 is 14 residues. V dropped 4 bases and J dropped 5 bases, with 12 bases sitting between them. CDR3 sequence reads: CAISGSSLDNEQFF. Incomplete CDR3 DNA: TGTGCCATCAGTGGATCATCCCTAGACAATGAG.

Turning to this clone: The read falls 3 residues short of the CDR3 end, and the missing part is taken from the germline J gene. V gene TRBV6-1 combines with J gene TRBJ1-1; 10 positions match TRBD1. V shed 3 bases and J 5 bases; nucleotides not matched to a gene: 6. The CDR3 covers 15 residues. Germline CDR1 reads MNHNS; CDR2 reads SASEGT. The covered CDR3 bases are TGTGCCAGCAGTGAGTTTGGACAGGGGGAAACTGAA. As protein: CASSEFGQGETE. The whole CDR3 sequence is CASSEFGQGETEAFF.

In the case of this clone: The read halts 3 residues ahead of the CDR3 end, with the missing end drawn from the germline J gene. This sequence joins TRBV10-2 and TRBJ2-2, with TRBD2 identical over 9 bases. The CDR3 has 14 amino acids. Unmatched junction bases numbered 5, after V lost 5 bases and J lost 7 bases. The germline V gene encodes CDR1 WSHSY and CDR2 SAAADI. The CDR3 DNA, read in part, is TGCGCCAGCAGTCAGCGGGGGGATTTCGGGGAG. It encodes CASSQRGDFGE. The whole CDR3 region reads CASSQRGDFGELFF.